The 4 T cell receptor beta chains in this list originate from one sample, sequenced in a study of identical twins. One entry per CDR3 protein results from TCRdb running MiXCR on the 5' RACE reads. The data contain more than 600,000 distinct CDR3 sequences, over 15% of them singletons. These data also featured in a second study, about T cells expressing NK-cell markers.

The sample was PBMCs. These TCRs come from a woman aged 18 to 35 in good health.

The V and J genes are TRBV10-3 and TRBJ2-1, with TRBD2 matching over 10 bases. The germline gives CDR1 ENHRY, CDR2 SYGVKD. The V and J ends lost 8 bases and 0 bases, in that order; junction bases with no gene match: 7. This CDR3 contains 16 residues. Here the CDR3 reads CAIGFSGGSSYNEQFF. In DNA form, the CDR3 reads TGTGCCATCGGTTTTAGCGGGGGGAGCTCCTACAATGAGCAGTTCTTC.

V is TRBV14 and J is TRBJ2-1; TRBD2 matches 7 bases. Looked up from germline, CDR1 is SGHDN and CDR2 is FVKESK. The CDR3 runs 16 residues. The trim removed 6 bases at V and 8 bases at J, leaving 16 bases unmatched. The CDR3 protein is CASSQFLGLGSDEQFF. The CDR3 bases are TGTGCCAGCAGTCAGTTCCTAGGACTAGGAAGCGATGAGCAGTTCTTC.

V usage is TRBV10-3 and J usage is TRBJ2-3, with D possibly matching TRBD2 (5 bases). Germline V gene lookup returns CDR1 ENHRY and CDR2 SYGVKD. The V end lost 2 bases, the J end lost 2 bases, and 11 bases lay between the germline ends. The CDR3 contains 15 residues. The CDR3 DNA reads as TGTGCCATCAGTGAGGGTACGGGGAACACAGATACGCAGTATTTT. Protein sequence: CAISEGTGNTDTQYF.

This clonotype appeared a few times. This chain links TRBV6-1 with TRBJ2-3, with TRBD2 matching over 9 bases. Looked up from germline, CDR1 is MNHNS and CDR2 is SASEGT. Germline trimming cut 5 bases from V and 0 bases from J; bases unmatched to any gene: 6. This CDR3 comprises 16 residues. The DNA of the CDR3 is TGTGCCAGCAGTCCAGGGACTAGCCCGAGCACAGATACGCAGTATTTT. It translates to CASSPGTSPSTDTQYF.